The 9 T cell receptor beta chains given below trace back to one sample, sequenced in a study of T cells in women clearing cervical HPV infection. Repertoires were generated with immunoSEQ multiplex PCR, while TCRdb's copy carries only in-frame clones and drops some. Its clone listing holds tens of thousands of clones. Sequenced sample: blood buffy coat. The receptor set was obtained from a woman between 18 and 69 years old with a cervical HPV16 infection that either progressed to CIN3+ or cleared (not recorded which).

On this clone: The read terminates 3 residues ahead of where the CDR3 ends, so the germline J gene completes it. J is TRBJ1-5 and V is TRBV11-2; 8 bases align to TRBD1. V was clipped by 1 base and J by 6 bases; unmatched bases: 2. The germline V gene encodes CDR1 SGHAT and CDR2 FQNNGV. The CDR3 totals 14 residues. CDR3 residues: CASSLAGGSQPQHF. CDR3 DNA (partial): TGTGCCAGCAGCTTAGCAGGGGGCAGTCAGCCC.

CDR3 residues: CASSPDRVGNQPQHF. The DNA read from the CDR3 is TGTGCCAGTAGCCCGGACAGGGTGGGCAATCAGCCC. This sequence joins TRBV19 and TRBJ1-5; 8 nucleotides agree with TRBD1. Read sequence stops 3 residues before the CDR3 end, and the germline J gene provides the missing end. V was pared by 6 bases and J by 2 bases, with 6 bases of the junction left unmatched. Germline lookup yields CDR1 LNHDA and CDR2 SQIVND (reference sequence). The CDR3 loop spans 15 amino acids. Together with reference TRBV19 and TRBJ1-5, the CDR3 gives the full variable domain: DGGITQSPKYLFRKEGQNVTLSCEQNLNHDAMYWYRQDPGQGLRLIYYSQIVNDFQKGDIAEGYSVSREKKESFPLTVTSAQKNPTAFYLCASSPDRVGNQPQHFGDGTRLSIL.

Of note for this clone: The read comes to an end 3 residues before the CDR3 does, leaving the germline J gene to fill in the end. The V call is TRBV2, the J call TRBJ2-2; possibly TRBD2 for D (5 bases). With 5 bases removed from V and 4 bases from J, the gap between germline ends came to 14 bases. Germline V gene data show CDR1 as SNHLY and CDR2 as FYNNEI. This CDR3 comprises 15 residues. Partial CDR3 DNA: TGTGCCAGCAGTCGGACGGGGATGGGCACCGGGGAG. It translates to CASSRTGMGTGE. The complete CDR3 reads CASSRTGMGTGELFF.

Worth noting for this clone: The read gets to within 3 residues of the CDR3 end, and the germline J gene fills in the rest. The chain recombines TRBV30 with TRBJ1-2; 10 bases map to TRBD1. Trimming at V came to 1 base and at J to 7 bases, leaving 9 bases not matched to a gene. This CDR3 region has 15 residues. CDR1 and CDR2 from the germline V gene are GTSNPN and SVGIG (reference sequence). The CDR3 is CAWSGGQGIEVGYTF. The sequenced CDR3 bases are TGTGCCTGGAGTGGGGGACAGGGGATCGAGGTTGGC.

Note on this clone: The read stops 3 residues short of the end of the CDR3; the missing end is completed from the germline J gene. The chain links TRBV5-6 to TRBJ2-5, with 7 bases that match TRBD1. Germline V gene data show CDR1 as SGHDT and CDR2 as YYEEEE. J gave up 4 bases and V 4 bases, and 7 bases lay outside the gene matches. The length of the CDR3 is 14 residues. The covered CDR3 bases are TGTGCCAGCAGCCAAACAGGGGAACGAGAGACC. Protein product: CASSQTGERET. The entire CDR3 protein reads CASSQTGERETQYF.

With regard to this clone: The CDR3 end is not reached by the read, which stops 3 residues before it; the germline J gene fills it in. The V gene is TRBV18, the J gene TRBJ2-3; 9 positions match TRBD2. The V and J ends lost 2 bases and 0 bases, in that order; junction bases with no gene match: 3. Germline CDR1 and CDR2: KGHSH and LQKENI. There are 16 residues in the CDR3. CDR3 DNA, as far as it was read: TGTGCCAGCTCACCAAGAACTAGCGGGAGCACAGATACG. This encodes CASSPRTSGSTDT. The CDR3 reads in full as CASSPRTSGSTDTQYF. The whole variable domain, filled in from reference TRBV18 and TRBJ2-3, reads NAGVMQNPRHLVRRRGQEARLRCSPMKGHSHVYWYRQLPEEGLKFMVYLQKENIIDESGMPKERFSAEFPKEGPSILRIQQVVRGDSAAYFCASSPRTSGSTDTQYFGPGTRLTVL.

Concerning this clone itself: The CDR3 end falls 3 residues outside the read, so it is completed with the germline J gene. The gene calls are TRBV6-2 or TRBV6-3 and TRBJ1-2; D is unresolved. Germline V gene sequence: CDR1 MNHEY, CDR2 SVGEGT. There are 10 residues in the CDR3. The CDR3 sequence: CATEYGTYTF. The sequenced part of the CDR3 DNA is TGTGCCACCGAGTACGGTACC.

With respect to this clone: With the read ending 3 residues before the CDR3 end, the germline J gene is used to fill in that end. The chain combines TRBV20-1 with TRBJ1-2, with D possibly matching TRBD1 (6 bases). V gave up 5 bases and J gave up 0 bases, with 10 bases separating them. The CDR3 covers 13 residues. CDR1 and CDR2 (germline): DFQATT, SNEGSKA (reference sequence). CDR3 amino acids: CSAPRDTNYGYTF. The covered CDR3 bases are TGCAGTGCTCCCCGGGACACTAACTATGGC.

About this clone: The sequence runs out 3 residues before the end of the CDR3; the remainder is reconstructed from the germline J gene. The chain couples TRBV19 to TRBJ1-1, with TRBD1 matching 12 bases. V dropped 10 bases and J dropped 7; count of bases not matched to a gene: 7. Per germline, CDR1 LNHDA and CDR2 SQIVND (reference sequence). CDR3 length: 13 residues. The CDR3 region is CATGDRGRGEAFF. CDR3 DNA (partial): TGTGCCACAGGGGACAGGGGGCGCGGTGAA.